The text below deals with one T cell receptor (beta chain). Its antigen is undetermined. The sample is drawn from a study of CD8+ T cells in alopecia areata. The V end was cut by 8 bases, the J end by 6 bases, with 18 bases between. The CDR3 runs to 13 residues. The germline CDR1 and CDR2 sequences are GTSNPN and SVGIG (reference sequence). Alopecia areata patients had lesional scalp punch biopsies and peripheral blood taken from them. Investigators isolated RNA and reverse transcribed it into cDNA to act as the sequencing template. Clones were sequenced by immunoSEQ multiplex PCR, and TCRdb holds only the in-frame ones, with some missing. The sample lists 110,000 to 150,000 clones, roughly 61% occurring once. General study results and limits: Across lesional scalp, and particularly alopecia totalis/universalis, clonality surpassed that of normal scalp. Normal skin's resident alphabeta T cells are sequenced alongside lesional scalp T cells. Against the mouse data, patients shared TCRs less clearly, possibly for HLA reasons.

V is TRBV30 and J is TRBJ2-3; D unresolved. The sample consisted of CD4+ T cells sorted from blood, taken at week 0. The sequence was obtained from a human donor with alopecia areata. CDR3 region: CATVGQGSDTQYF. Written as DNA, the CDR3 is TGTGCCACTGTCGGGCAAGGTTCCGATACGCAGTATTTT.